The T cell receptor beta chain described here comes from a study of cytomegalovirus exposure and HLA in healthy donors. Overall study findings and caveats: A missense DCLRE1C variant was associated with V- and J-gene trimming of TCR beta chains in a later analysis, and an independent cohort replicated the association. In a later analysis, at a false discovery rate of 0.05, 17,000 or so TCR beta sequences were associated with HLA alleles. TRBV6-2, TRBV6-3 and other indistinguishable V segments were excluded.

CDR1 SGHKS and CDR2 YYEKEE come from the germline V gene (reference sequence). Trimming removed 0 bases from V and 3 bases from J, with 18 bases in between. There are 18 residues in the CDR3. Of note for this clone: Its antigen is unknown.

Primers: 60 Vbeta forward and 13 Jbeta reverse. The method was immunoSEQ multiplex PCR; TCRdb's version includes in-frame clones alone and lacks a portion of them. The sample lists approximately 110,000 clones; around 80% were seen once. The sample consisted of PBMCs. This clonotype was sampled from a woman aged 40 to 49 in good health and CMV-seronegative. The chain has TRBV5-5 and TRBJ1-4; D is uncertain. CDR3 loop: CASSLEHRMGVSNEKLFF. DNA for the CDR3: TGTGCCAGCAGCTTGGAGCATAGGATGGGCGTTTCTAATGAAAAACTGTTTTTT.